These T cell receptor beta chains were read from a single sample in a study of preoperative IRX-2 immunotherapy in early breast cancer. Profiling relied on immunoSEQ multiplex PCR, and the TCRdb table lists in-frame clones only, not all of them. Seen here are roughly 57,000 clones, approximately 94% observed once, and the top ten hold approximately 1.8%. This sample was obtained from a patient treated with IRX-2 immunotherapy. The receptors shown here come from a human donor with breast cancer. Both conserved end residues are part of each CDR3. Fields, in order: CDR3 protein, CDR3 DNA, V gene, J gene, clone size, D gene. A D gene is named only where the DNA matches it firmly. Size is omitted from some rows. Given values are once, few, many or a class for expanded clones.

CDR3aa: CASRTGDAVGYTF
CDR3nt: TGTGCCAGCAGGACAGGGGATGCTGTTGGCTACACCTTC
v_gene: TRBV9
j_gene: TRBJ1-2
abundance: NA
d_gene: TRBD1

CDR3aa: CASSLQGVYTF
CDR3nt: TGTGCCAGCAGCTTACAGGGAGTCTACACCTTC
v_gene: TRBV11-2
j_gene: TRBJ1-2
abundance: NA
d_gene: NA

CDR3aa: CASSVRVPTGTEAFF
CDR3nt: TGTGCCAGCAGTGTCCGGGTCCCCACTGGCACTGAAGCTTTCTTT
v_gene: TRBV28
j_gene: TRBJ1-1
abundance: NA
d_gene: NA

CDR3aa: CASRQDRFAGGTYEQYF
CDR3nt: TGTGCCAGCAGACAAGACAGGTTCGCGGGAGGTACCTACGAGCAGTACTTC
v_gene: TRBV28
j_gene: TRBJ2-7
abundance: NA
d_gene: TRBD2

CDR3aa: CASLEFGQPQHF
CDR3nt: TGCGCCAGCTTGGAATTCGGTCAGCCCCAGCATTTT
v_gene: TRBV10-2
j_gene: TRBJ1-5
abundance: NA
d_gene: NA

CDR3aa: CASSLGLAGEGTQYF
CDR3nt: TGTGCCAGCAGCTTAGGACTAGCGGGAGAGGGCACGCAGTATTTT
v_gene: TRBV7-9
j_gene: TRBJ2-3
abundance: NA
d_gene: TRBD2

CDR3aa: CASSGSSGSYEQYF
CDR3nt: TGTGCCAGCAGCGGATCTAGCGGGAGCTACGAGCAGTACTTC
v_gene: TRBV27
j_gene: TRBJ2-7
abundance: NA
d_gene: TRBD2

CDR3aa: CASRPTGLLYEQYF
CDR3nt: TGTGCCAGCAGGCCTACGGGACTCCTATACGAGCAGTACTTC
v_gene: TRBV7-2
j_gene: TRBJ2-7
abundance: NA
d_gene: NA

CDR3aa: CASSLQGASYEQYF
CDR3nt: TGTGCCAGCAGCTTACAGGGGGCGTCCTACGAGCAGTACTTC
v_gene: TRBV7-2
j_gene: TRBJ2-7
abundance: NA
d_gene: TRBD1

CDR3aa: CASSIQGLGQPQHF
CDR3nt: TGTGCCAGCAGCATCCAGGGTTTGGGACAGCCCCAGCATTTT
v_gene: TRBV2
j_gene: TRBJ1-5
abundance: NA
d_gene: NA

CDR3aa: CASSLNLAGVGTDTQYF
CDR3nt: TGTGCCAGCAGCTTAAACCTAGCGGGAGTAGGGACAGATACGCAGTATTTT
v_gene: TRBV7-8
j_gene: TRBJ2-3
abundance: NA
d_gene: TRBD2

CDR3aa: CASSAGTGANGYTF
CDR3nt: TGTGCCAGCAGCGCCGGGACAGGGGCAAACGGCTACACCTTC
v_gene: TRBV7-9
j_gene: TRBJ1-2
abundance: NA
d_gene: TRBD1

CDR3aa: CASTLESGASIYEQYF
CDR3nt: TGTGCCAGCACCTTGGAATCGGGGGCTTCTATCTACGAGCAGTACTTC
v_gene: TRBV11-2
j_gene: TRBJ2-7
abundance: NA
d_gene: NA

CDR3aa: CASKFLAQETQYF
CDR3nt: TGTGCCAGCAAATTTCTAGCCCAAGAGACCCAGTACTTC
v_gene: TRBV27
j_gene: TRBJ2-5
abundance: NA
d_gene: NA

CDR3aa: CASSFRGSNSPLHF
CDR3nt: TGTGCCAGCAGTTTTCGGGGCAGCAATTCACCCCTCCACTTT
v_gene: TRBV28
j_gene: TRBJ1-6
abundance: NA
d_gene: NA

CDR3aa: CASSPRQGAYNSPLHF
CDR3nt: TGTGCCAGCAGCCCCCGGCAGGGGGCCTATAATTCACCCCTCCACTTT
v_gene: TRBV7-8
j_gene: TRBJ1-6
abundance: NA
d_gene: TRBD1

CDR3aa: CASSLNPGTALETQYF
CDR3nt: TGTGCCAGCAGCTTAAATCCGGGCACCGCGTTAGAGACCCAGTACTTC
v_gene: TRBV5-4
j_gene: TRBJ2-5
abundance: NA
d_gene: NA

CDR3aa: CASSPSSGAEAFF
CDR3nt: TGTGCCAGCAGTCCCTCAAGCGGGGCTGAAGCTTTCTTT
v_gene: TRBV6-1
j_gene: TRBJ1-1
abundance: NA
d_gene: NA

CDR3aa: CASSLGTESSYEQYF
CDR3nt: TGTGCCAGCAGCTTAGGGACGGAGAGCTCCTACGAGCAGTACTTC
v_gene: TRBV7-6
j_gene: TRBJ2-7
abundance: NA
d_gene: NA

CDR3aa: CASSLVGLSQNEQYF
CDR3nt: TGTGCCAGCAGCTTAGTTGGACTAAGCCAAAACGAGCAGTACTTC
v_gene: TRBV7-2
j_gene: TRBJ2-7
abundance: NA
d_gene: NA

CDR3aa: CASSHGHDTRAGPTAKNIQYF
CDR3nt: TGTGCCAGCAGCCATGGTCATGATACACGAGCAGGGCCTACGGCCAAAAACATTCAGTACTTC
v_gene: TRBV7-8
j_gene: TRBJ2-4
abundance: NA
d_gene: NA

CDR3aa: CASSGSTGAYGYTF
CDR3nt: TGTGCCAGCAGCGGCTCGACAGGGGCCTATGGCTACACCTTC
v_gene: TRBV7-3
j_gene: TRBJ1-2
abundance: NA
d_gene: TRBD1

CDR3aa: CASKQLASVGEQFF
CDR3nt: TGTGCCAGCAAACAATTGGCTAGTGTGGGTGAGCAGTTCTTC
v_gene: TRBV2
j_gene: TRBJ2-1
abundance: once
d_gene: NA

CDR3aa: CASRTGTGELFF
CDR3nt: TGTGCCAGCAGGACTGGCACCGGGGAGCTGTTTTTT
v_gene: TRBV27
j_gene: TRBJ2-2
abundance: once
d_gene: NA

CDR3aa: CASSESRDSPLHF
CDR3nt: TGTGCCAGCAGTGAATCTCGGGATTCACCCCTCCACTTT
v_gene: TRBV6-1
j_gene: TRBJ1-6
abundance: NA
d_gene: NA

CDR3aa: CASHWNGASTDTQYF
CDR3nt: TGCGCCAGCCACTGGAATGGGGCTAGCACAGATACGCAGTATTTT
v_gene: TRBV5-1
j_gene: TRBJ2-3
abundance: NA
d_gene: NA

CDR3aa: CASSVRDRGNSPLHF
CDR3nt: TGTGCCAGCAGCGTCCGGGACAGGGGTAATTCACCCCTCCACTTT
v_gene: TRBV9
j_gene: TRBJ1-6
abundance: NA
d_gene: TRBD1

CDR3aa: CASSNEGSRGEKLFF
CDR3nt: TGTGCCAGCAGCAATGAGGGGTCCCGAGGGGAAAAACTGTTTTTT
v_gene: TRBV5-5
j_gene: TRBJ1-4
abundance: NA
d_gene: NA

CDR3aa: CASSLLQNTEAFF
CDR3nt: TGTGCCAGCAGCTTACTACAGAACACTGAAGCTTTCTTT
v_gene: TRBV7-9
j_gene: TRBJ1-1
abundance: NA
d_gene: NA

CDR3aa: CASSAQNPNEQFF
CDR3nt: TGTGCCAGCAGCGCCCAGAACCCCAATGAGCAGTTCTTC
v_gene: TRBV7-3
j_gene: TRBJ2-1
abundance: NA
d_gene: NA

CDR3aa: CASSLRLYPYGYTF
CDR3nt: TGTGCCAGCAGTCTACGTCTTTATCCCTATGGCTACACCTTC
v_gene: TRBV28
j_gene: TRBJ1-2
abundance: NA
d_gene: NA

CDR3aa: CASSMGQGERGYTF
CDR3nt: TGTGCCAGCAGCATGGGACAGGGCGAGCGTGGCTACACCTTC
v_gene: TRBV6-6
j_gene: TRBJ1-2
abundance: NA
d_gene: TRBD1

CDR3aa: CASSLGQKRNF
CDR3nt: TGTGCCAGCAGCTTAGGACAGAAGCGGAACTTC
v_gene: TRBV7-9
j_gene: TRBJ2-7
abundance: NA
d_gene: NA

CDR3aa: CASSQDQGSDGYTF
CDR3nt: TGCGCCAGCAGCCAAGATCAAGGGTCCGATGGCTACACCTTC
v_gene: TRBV4-3
j_gene: TRBJ1-2
abundance: NA
d_gene: NA

CDR3aa: CASSEGTGGSGQPQHF
CDR3nt: TGTGCCAGCAGCGAGGGAACAGGGGGTTCAGGTCAGCCCCAGCATTTT
v_gene: TRBV9
j_gene: TRBJ1-5
abundance: NA
d_gene: TRBD1

CDR3aa: CASSSISGRTTGELFF
CDR3nt: TGTGCCAGCAGCTCTATTAGCGGGAGGACCACCGGGGAGCTGTTTTTT
v_gene: TRBV5-4
j_gene: TRBJ2-2
abundance: NA
d_gene: TRBD2

CDR3aa: CASSPGATNEKLFF
CDR3nt: TGTGCCAGCAGCCCGGGCGCAACTAATGAAAAACTGTTTTTT
v_gene: TRBV7-9
j_gene: TRBJ1-4
abundance: NA
d_gene: NA

CDR3aa: CASSLYNEQFF
CDR3nt: TGTGCCAGCAGTCTCTACAATGAGCAGTTCTTC
v_gene: TRBV27
j_gene: TRBJ2-1
abundance: NA
d_gene: NA

CDR3aa: CASSPGQGGLGNQPQHF
CDR3nt: TGCGCCAGCAGCCCCGGACAGGGAGGGTTAGGCAATCAGCCCCAGCATTTT
v_gene: TRBV5-1
j_gene: TRBJ1-5
abundance: once
d_gene: TRBD1

CDR3aa: CASSYSGTTDTQYF
CDR3nt: TGTGCCAGCAGTTACTCAGGGACCACAGATACGCAGTATTTT
v_gene: TRBV6-5
j_gene: TRBJ2-3
abundance: NA
d_gene: NA

CDR3aa: CASSSLYEQFF
CDR3nt: TGTGCCAGCAGTTCCCTATATGAGCAGTTCTTC
v_gene: TRBV28
j_gene: TRBJ2-1
abundance: NA
d_gene: NA

CDR3aa: CASTSGGRTEAFF
CDR3nt: TGTGCCAGCACGTCCGGGGGCAGGACTGAAGCTTTCTTT
v_gene: TRBV27
j_gene: TRBJ1-1
abundance: NA
d_gene: NA

CDR3aa: CASSSDTRLGRRYEQYF
CDR3nt: TGTGCCAGCAGCTCAGACACCAGACTAGGTCGCCGCTACGAGCAGTACTTC
v_gene: TRBV7-9
j_gene: TRBJ2-7
abundance: NA
d_gene: NA

CDR3aa: CASSYSSSADTQYF
CDR3nt: TGTGCCAGCAGTTACTCGAGTAGCGCAGATACGCAGTATTTT
v_gene: TRBV6-6
j_gene: TRBJ2-3
abundance: NA
d_gene: NA

CDR3aa: CASSSGYRAMETQYF
CDR3nt: TGTGCCAGCAGCTCAGGATACAGGGCGATGGAGACCCAGTACTTC
v_gene: TRBV7-6
j_gene: TRBJ2-5
abundance: NA
d_gene: NA

CDR3aa: CASSLQDFLYGYTF
CDR3nt: TGTGCCAGCAGCTTACAGGATTTCCTCTATGGCTACACCTTC
v_gene: TRBV7-2
j_gene: TRBJ1-2
abundance: once
d_gene: NA

CDR3aa: CASSAPGRSYNEQFF
CDR3nt: TGTGCCAGCAGTGCTCCGGGGCGCTCCTACAATGAGCAGTTCTTC
v_gene: TRBV6-1
j_gene: TRBJ2-1
abundance: NA
d_gene: NA

CDR3aa: CASSLNRYEQYF
CDR3nt: TGCGCCAGCAGCTTGAACAGGTACGAGCAGTACTTC
v_gene: TRBV5-1
j_gene: TRBJ2-7
abundance: once
d_gene: NA

CDR3aa: CAARGTRWQYF
CDR3nt: TGTGCCGCGAGGGGAACTAGGTGGCAGTACTTC
v_gene: TRBV6-1
j_gene: TRBJ2-7
abundance: NA
d_gene: NA

CDR3aa: CAISDQRVAGAVEQFF
CDR3nt: TGTGCCATCAGTGATCAGCGGGTAGCGGGAGCCGTTGAGCAGTTCTTC
v_gene: TRBV10-3
j_gene: TRBJ2-1
abundance: NA
d_gene: TRBD2